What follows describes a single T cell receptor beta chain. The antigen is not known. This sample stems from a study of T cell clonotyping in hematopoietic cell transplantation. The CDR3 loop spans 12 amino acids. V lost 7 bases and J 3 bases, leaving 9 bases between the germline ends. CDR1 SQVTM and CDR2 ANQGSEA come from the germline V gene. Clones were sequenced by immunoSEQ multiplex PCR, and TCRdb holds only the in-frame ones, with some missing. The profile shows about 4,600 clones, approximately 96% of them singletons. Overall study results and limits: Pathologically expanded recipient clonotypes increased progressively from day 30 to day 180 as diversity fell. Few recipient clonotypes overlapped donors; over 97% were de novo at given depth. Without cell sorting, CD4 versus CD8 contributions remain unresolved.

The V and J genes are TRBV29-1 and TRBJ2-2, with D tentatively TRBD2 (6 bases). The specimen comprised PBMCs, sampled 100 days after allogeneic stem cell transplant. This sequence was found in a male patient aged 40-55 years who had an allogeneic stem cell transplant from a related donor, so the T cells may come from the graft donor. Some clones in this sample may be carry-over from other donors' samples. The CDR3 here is CSAPGDTGELFF. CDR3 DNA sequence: TGCAGCGCGCCGGGGGACACCGGGGAGCTGTTTTTT.